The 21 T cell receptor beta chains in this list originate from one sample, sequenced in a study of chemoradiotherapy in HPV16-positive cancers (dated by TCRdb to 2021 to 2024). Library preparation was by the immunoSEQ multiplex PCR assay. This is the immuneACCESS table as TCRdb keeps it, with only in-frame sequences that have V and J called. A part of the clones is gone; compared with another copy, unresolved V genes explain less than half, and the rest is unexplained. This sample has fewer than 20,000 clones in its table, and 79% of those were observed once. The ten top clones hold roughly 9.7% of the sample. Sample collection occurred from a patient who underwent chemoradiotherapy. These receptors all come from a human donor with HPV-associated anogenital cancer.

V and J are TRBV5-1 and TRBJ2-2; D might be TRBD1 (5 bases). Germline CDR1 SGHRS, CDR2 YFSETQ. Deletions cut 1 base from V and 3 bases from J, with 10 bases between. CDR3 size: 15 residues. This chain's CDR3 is CASSLFRVDTGELFF. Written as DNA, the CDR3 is TGCGCCAGCAGCTTGTTCAGGGTCGACACCGGGGAGCTGTTTTTT.

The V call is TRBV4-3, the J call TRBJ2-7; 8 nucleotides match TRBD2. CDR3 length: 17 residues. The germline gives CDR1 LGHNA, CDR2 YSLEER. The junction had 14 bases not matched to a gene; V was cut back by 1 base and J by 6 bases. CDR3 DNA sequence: TGCGCCAGCAGCCAAGCCACCCCGGGACTAGGAATGGGCGAGCAGTACTTC. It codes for CASSQATPGLGMGEQYF.

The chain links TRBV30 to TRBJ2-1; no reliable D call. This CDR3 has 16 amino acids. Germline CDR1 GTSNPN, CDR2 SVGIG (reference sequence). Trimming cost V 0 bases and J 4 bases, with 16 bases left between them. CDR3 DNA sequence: TGTGCCTGGAGTGTACCCCGGACGGACCCTTACAATGAGCAGTTCTTC. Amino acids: CAWSVPRTDPYNEQFF.

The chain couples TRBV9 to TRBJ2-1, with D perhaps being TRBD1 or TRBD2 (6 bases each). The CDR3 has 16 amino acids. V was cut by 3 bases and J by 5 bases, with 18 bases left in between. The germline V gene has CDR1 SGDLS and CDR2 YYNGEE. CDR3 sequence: CASSALLAKGDNEQFF. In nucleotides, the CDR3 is TGTGCCAGCAGCGCACTCCTAGCGAAGGGGGACAATGAGCAGTTCTTC. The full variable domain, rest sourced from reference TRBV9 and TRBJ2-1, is DSGVTQTPKHLITATGQRVTLRCSPRSGDLSVYWYQQSLDQGLQFLIQYYNGEERAKGNILERFSAQQFPDLHSELNLSSLELGDSALYFCASSALLAKGDNEQFFGPGTRLTVL.

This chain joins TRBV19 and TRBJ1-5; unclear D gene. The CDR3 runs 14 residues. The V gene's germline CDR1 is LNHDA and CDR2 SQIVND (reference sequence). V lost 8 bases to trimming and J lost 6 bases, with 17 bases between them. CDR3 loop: CASGGRRLGQPQHF. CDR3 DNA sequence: TGTGCCAGTGGTGGCAGAAGACTAGGTCAGCCCCAGCATTTT.

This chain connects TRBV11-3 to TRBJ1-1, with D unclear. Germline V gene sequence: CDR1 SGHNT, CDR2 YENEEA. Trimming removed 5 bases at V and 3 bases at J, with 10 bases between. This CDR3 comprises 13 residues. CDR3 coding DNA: TGTGCCAGCAGCCGGGGAGAGTACACTGAAGCTTTCTTT. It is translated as CASSRGEYTEAFF.

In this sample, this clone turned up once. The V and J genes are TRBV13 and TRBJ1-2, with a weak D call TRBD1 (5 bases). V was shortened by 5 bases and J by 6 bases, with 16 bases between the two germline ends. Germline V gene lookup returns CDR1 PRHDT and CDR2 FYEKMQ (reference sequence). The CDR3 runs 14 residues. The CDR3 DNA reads TGTGCCAGCAGCCCGCCTGGGGGAAATCATGGCTACACCTTC. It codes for CASSPPGGNHGYTF.

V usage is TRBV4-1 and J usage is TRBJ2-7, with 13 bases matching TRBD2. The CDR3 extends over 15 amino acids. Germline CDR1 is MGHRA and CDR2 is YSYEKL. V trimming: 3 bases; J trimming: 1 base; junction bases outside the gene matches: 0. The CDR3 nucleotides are TGCGCCAGCAGCCAGGGACTAGCGGGATCCTACGAGCAGTACTTC. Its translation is CASSQGLAGSYEQYF.

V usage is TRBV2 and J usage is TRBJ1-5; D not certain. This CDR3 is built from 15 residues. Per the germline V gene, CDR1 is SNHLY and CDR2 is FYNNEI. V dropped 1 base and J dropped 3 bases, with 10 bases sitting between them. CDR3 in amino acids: CASSEVASANQPQHF. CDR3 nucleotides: TGTGCCAGCAGTGAAGTAGCGTCCGCCAATCAGCCCCAGCATTTT.

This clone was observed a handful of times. In DNA, the CDR3 is TGTGCCAGCAGGGGGACGGAGGGACGTAATTCACCCCTCCACTTT. The encoded protein is CASRGTEGRNSPLHF. This chain connects TRBV28 to TRBJ1-6; D is possibly TRBD1 (5 bases). This CDR3 has 15 residues. Trimming cost V 6 bases and J 6 bases, with 15 bases left between them. From germline, CDR1 is MDHEN and CDR2 SYDVKM.

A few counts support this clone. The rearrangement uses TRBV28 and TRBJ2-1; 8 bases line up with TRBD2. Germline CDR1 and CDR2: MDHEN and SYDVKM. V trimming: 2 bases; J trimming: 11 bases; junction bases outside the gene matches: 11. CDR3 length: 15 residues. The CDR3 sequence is CASSLRGGAKPQQFF. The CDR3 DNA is TGTGCCAGCAGTTTACGGGGGGGGGCAAAACCCCAGCAGTTCTTC. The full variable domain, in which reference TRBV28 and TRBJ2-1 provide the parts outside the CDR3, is DVKVTQSSRYLVKRTGEKVFLECVQDMDHENMFWYRQDPGLGLRLIYFSYDVKMKEKGDIPEGYSVSREKKERFSLILESASTNQTSMYLCASSLRGGAKPQQFFGPGTRLTVL.

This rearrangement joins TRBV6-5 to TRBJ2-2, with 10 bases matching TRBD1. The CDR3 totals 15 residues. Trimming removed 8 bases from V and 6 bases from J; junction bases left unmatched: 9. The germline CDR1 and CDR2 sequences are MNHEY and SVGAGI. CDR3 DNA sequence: TGTGCCAGCCTGCGGACAGGGGGTTTTTCCGGGGAGCTGTTTTTT. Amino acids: CASLRTGGFSGELFF.

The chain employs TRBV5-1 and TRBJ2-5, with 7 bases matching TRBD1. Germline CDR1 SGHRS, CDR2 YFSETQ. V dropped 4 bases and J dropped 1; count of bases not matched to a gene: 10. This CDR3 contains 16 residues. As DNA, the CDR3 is TGCGCCAGCAGCGTAGCCCATGGACAGGCCCAAGAGACCCAGTACTTC. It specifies CASSVAHGQAQETQYF.

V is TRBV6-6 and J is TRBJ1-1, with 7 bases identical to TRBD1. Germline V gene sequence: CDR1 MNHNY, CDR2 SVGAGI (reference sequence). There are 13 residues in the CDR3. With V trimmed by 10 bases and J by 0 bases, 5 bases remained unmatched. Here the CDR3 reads CATRTGMNTEAFF. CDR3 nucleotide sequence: TGTGCCACAAGGACAGGAATGAACACTGAAGCTTTCTTT.

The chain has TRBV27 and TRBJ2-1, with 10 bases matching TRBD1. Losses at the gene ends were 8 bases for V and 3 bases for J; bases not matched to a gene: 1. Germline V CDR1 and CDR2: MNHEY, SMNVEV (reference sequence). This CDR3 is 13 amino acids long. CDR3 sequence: CASRDRGYNEQFF. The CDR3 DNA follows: TGTGCCAGCCGGGACAGGGGCTACAATGAGCAGTTCTTC.

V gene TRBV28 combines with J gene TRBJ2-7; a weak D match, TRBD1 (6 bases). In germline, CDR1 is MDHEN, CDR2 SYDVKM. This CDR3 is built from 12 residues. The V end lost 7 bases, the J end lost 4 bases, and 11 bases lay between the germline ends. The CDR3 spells CASTLTGYEQYF. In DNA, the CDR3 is TGTGCCAGCACTCTTACAGGGTACGAGCAGTACTTC.

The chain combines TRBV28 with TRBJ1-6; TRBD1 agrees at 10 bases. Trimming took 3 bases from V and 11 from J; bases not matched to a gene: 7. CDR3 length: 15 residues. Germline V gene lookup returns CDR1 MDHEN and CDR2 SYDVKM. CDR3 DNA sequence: TGTGCCAGCAGTTTGGGCGGGACAGGGGCCACACCCCTCCACTTT. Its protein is CASSLGGTGATPLHF.

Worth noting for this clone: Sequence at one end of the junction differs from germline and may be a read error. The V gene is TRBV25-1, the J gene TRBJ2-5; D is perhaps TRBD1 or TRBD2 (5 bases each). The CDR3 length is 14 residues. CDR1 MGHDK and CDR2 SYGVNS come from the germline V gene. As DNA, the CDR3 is TGTGCCAGCAGTGGATGGGGGACCCATCGATCCGGTCACTTC. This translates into CASSGWGTHRSGHF.

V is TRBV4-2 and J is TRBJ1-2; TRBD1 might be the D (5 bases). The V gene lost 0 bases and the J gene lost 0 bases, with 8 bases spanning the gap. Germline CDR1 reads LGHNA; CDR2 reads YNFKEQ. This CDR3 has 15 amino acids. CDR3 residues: CASSQEMTANYGYTF. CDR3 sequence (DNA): TGTGCCAGCAGCCAAGAGATGACAGCTAACTATGGCTACACCTTC.

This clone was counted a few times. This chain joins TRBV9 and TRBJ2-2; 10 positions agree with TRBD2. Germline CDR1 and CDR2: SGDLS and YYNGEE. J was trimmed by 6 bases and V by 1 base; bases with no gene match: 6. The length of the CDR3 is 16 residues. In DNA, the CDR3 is TGTGCCAGCAGCGTAAGCGGGGGGGCCAGGGCCGGGGAGCTGTTTTTT. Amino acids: CASSVSGGARAGELFF.

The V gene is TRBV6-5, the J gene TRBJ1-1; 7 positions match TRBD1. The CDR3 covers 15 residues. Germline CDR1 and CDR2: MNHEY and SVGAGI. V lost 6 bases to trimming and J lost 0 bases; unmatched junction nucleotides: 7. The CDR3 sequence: CASRNWDSLNTEAFF. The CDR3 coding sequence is TGTGCCAGCAGAAACTGGGACAGTTTGAACACTGAAGCTTTCTTT.